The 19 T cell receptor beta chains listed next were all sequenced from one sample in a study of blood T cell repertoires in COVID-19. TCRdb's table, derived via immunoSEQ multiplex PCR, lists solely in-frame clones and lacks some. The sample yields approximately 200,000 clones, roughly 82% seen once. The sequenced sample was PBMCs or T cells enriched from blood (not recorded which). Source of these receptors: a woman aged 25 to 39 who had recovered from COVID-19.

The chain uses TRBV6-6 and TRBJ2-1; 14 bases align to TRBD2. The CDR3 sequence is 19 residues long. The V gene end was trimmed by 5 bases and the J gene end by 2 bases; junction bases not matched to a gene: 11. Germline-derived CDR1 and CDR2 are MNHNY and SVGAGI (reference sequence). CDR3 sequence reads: CASSRLAGGPGVAYNEQFF. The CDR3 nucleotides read TGTGCCAGCAGTCGACTAGCGGGAGGGCCAGGAGTGGCCTACAATGAGCAGTTCTTC.

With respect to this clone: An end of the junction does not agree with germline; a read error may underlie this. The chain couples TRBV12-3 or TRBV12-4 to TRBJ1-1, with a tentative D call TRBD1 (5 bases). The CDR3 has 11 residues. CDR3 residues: CASSLKLQETF. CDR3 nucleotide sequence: TGTGCCAGCAGTCTCAAACTACAGGAGACCTTT.

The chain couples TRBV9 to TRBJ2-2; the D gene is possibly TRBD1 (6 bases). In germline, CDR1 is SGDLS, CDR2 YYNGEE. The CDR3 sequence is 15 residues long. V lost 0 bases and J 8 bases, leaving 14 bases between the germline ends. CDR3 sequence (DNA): TGTGCCAGCAGCGTAGAGGCACAGGGTTCTGGGGAGCTGTTTTTT. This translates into CASSVEAQGSGELFF.

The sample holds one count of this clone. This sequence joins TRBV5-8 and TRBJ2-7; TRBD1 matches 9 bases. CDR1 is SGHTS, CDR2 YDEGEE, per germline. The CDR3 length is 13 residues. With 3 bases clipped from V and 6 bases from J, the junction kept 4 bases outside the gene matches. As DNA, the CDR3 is TGTGCCAGCAGCTCCGGACAGGGGCGCGAGCAGTACTTC. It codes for CASSSGQGREQYF.

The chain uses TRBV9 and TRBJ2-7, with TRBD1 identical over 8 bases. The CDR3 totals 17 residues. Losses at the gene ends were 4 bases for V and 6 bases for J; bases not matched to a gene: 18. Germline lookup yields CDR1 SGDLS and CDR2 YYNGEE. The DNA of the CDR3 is TGTGCCAGCAGCAAAAACGTAGGCAGGGGGCGCGAAGGCGAGCAGTACTTC. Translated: CASSKNVGRGREGEQYF.

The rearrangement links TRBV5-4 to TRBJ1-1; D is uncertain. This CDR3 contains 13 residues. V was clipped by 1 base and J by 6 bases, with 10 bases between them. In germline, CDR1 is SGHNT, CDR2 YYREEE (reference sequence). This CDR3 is CASSLSFQAEAFF. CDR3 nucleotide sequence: TGTGCCAGCAGCTTGTCCTTTCAGGCTGAAGCTTTCTTT.

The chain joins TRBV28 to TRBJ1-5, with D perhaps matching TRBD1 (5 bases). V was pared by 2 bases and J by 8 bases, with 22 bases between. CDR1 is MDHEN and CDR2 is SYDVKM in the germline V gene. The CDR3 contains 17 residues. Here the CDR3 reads CASSLRRGPLNVEPQHF. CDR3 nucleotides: TGTGCCAGCAGTTTAAGGAGGGGTCCCCTCAATGTAGAGCCCCAGCATTTT.

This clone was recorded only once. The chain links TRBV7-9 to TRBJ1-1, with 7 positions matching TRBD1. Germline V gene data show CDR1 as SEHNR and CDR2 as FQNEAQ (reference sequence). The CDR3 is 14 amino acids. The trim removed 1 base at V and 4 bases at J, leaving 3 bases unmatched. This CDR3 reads CASSLEGAATEAFF. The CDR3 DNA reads TGTGCCAGCAGCTTAGAGGGGGCGGCCACTGAAGCTTTCTTT.

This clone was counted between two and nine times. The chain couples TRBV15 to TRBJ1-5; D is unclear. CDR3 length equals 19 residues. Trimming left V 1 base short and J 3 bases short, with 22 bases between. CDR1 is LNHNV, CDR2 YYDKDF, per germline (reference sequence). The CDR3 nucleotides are TGTGCCACCAGCAGAGTCGGTCTCGTGGAGGAGATAGACAATCAGCCCCAGCATTTT. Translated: CATSRVGLVEEIDNQPQHF.

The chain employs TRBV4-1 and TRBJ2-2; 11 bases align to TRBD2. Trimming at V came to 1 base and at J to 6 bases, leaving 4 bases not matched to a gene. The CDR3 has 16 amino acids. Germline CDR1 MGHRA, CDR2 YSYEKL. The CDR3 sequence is CASSQVPLAGAGELFF. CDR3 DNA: TGCGCCAGCAGCCAAGTACCACTAGCGGGGGCCGGGGAGCTGTTTTTT.

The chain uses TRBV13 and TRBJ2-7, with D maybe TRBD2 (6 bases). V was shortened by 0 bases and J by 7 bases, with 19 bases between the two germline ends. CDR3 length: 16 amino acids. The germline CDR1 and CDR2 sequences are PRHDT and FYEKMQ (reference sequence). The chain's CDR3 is CASSLGIGRGSGEQYF. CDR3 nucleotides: TGTGCCAGCAGCTTAGGAATCGGGAGAGGGTCGGGGGAGCAGTACTTC.

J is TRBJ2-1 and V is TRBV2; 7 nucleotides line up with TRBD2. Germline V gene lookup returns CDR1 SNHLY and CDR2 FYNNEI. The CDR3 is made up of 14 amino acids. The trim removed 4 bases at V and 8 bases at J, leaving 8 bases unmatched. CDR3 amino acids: CASSVTSGIDEQFF. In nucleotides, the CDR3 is TGTGCCAGCAGTGTGACCAGCGGGATCGATGAGCAGTTCTTC.

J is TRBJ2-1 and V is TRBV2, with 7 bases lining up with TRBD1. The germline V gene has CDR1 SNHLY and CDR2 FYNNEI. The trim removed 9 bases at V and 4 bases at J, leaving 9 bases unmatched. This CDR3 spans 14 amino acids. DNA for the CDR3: TGTGCCAGAAAAGGACAGGATTCATACAATGAGCAGTTCTTC. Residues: CARKGQDSYNEQFF. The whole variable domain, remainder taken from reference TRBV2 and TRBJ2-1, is EPEVTQTPSHQVTQMGQEVILRCVPISNHLYFYWYRQILGQKVEFLVSFYNNEISEKSEIFDDQFSVERPDGSNFTLKIRSTKLEDSAMYFCARKGQDSYNEQFFGPGTRLTVL.

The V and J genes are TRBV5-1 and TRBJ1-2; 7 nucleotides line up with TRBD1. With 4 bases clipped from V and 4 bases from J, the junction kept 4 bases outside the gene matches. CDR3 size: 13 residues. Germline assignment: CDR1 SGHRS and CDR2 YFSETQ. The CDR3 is CASSEQGSYGYTF. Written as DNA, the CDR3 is TGCGCCAGCAGCGAACAGGGGTCCTATGGCTACACCTTC.

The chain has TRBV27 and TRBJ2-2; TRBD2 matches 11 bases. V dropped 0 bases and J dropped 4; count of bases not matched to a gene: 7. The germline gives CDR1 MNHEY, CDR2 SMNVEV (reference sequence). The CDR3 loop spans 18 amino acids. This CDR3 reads CASSLSILAGGTTGELFF. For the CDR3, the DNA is TGTGCCAGCAGTTTATCGATCCTAGCGGGAGGAACCACCGGGGAGCTGTTTTTT.

The CDR3 bases are TGTGCCAGCAGTCCTAGCCGCGACCGAGGGGAAAAACTGTTTTTT. It translates to CASSPSRDRGEKLFF. The chain carries TRBV28 and TRBJ1-4; D call uncertain. This CDR3 spans 15 amino acids. The V gene lost 5 bases and the J gene lost 8 bases, with 18 bases spanning the gap. Germline CDR1 MDHEN, CDR2 SYDVKM.

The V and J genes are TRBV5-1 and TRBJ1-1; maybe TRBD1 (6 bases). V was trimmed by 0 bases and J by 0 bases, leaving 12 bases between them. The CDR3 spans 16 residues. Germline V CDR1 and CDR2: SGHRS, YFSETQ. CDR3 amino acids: CASSLADPGVNTEAFF. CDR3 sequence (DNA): TGCGCCAGCAGCTTGGCCGATCCAGGGGTGAACACTGAAGCTTTCTTT.

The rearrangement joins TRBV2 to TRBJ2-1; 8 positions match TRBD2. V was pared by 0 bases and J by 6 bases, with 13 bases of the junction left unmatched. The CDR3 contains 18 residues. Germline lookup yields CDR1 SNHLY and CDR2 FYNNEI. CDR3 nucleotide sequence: TGTGCCAGCAGTGAAGCAGGTCCAGCGGGAGTGTGGGTCAATGAGCAGTTCTTC. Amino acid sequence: CASSEAGPAGVWVNEQFF. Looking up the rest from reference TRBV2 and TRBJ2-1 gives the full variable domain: EPEVTQTPSHQVTQMGQEVILRCVPISNHLYFYWYRQILGQKVEFLVSFYNNEISEKSEIFDDQFSVERPDGSNFTLKIRSTKLEDSAMYFCASSEAGPAGVWVNEQFFGPGTRLTVL.

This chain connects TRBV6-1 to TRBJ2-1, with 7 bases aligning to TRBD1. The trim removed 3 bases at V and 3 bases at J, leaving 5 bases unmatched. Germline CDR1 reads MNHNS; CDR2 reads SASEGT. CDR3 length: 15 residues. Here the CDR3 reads CASSERTGDYNEQFF. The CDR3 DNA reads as TGTGCCAGCAGTGAGCGCACAGGGGACTACAATGAGCAGTTCTTC.